Presented here are 24 T cell receptor beta chains from one specimen sequenced in a study of blood T cell repertoires in COVID-19. TCRdb's table, derived via immunoSEQ multiplex PCR, lists solely in-frame clones and lacks some. The sample consists of roughly 140,000 clones, about four fifths of them appearing once. The sequencing input was peripheral blood. These receptors were obtained from a man aged 55 to 69 with acute or convalescent COVID-19.

CDR3 sequence: CASSQRGAGGLGGYTF. CDR3 nucleotides: TGTGCCAGCAGCCAGCGGGGGGCAGGGGGACTTGGAGGCTACACCTTC. The chain links TRBV3-1 (or the pseudogene TRBV3-2) to TRBJ1-2; 7 bases agree with TRBD1. The CDR3 extends over 16 amino acids. Germline CDR1 LGHDT, CDR2 YNNKEL (reference sequence). V was clipped by 3 bases and J by 8 bases; unmatched bases: 15.

V is TRBV7-2 and J is TRBJ1-2; 11 nucleotides agree with TRBD1. V gave up 5 bases and J gave up 7 bases; unmatched junction bases: 6. Per the germline V gene, CDR1 is SGHTA and CDR2 is FQGNSA. The CDR3 runs 14 residues. This CDR3 reads CASSGGQGARGYTF. The CDR3 region has the DNA TGTGCCAGCAGCGGTGGACAGGGGGCGCGTGGCTACACCTTC.

A word on this clone: This same CDR3 is encoded by further DNA sequences in the sample. This chain links TRBV12-3 or TRBV12-4 with TRBJ1-2; no clear D gene. V shed 1 base and J shed 2 bases, with 5 bases lying between them. The CDR3 is 13 amino acids. The CDR3 region is CASSLDRNYGYTF. The CDR3 region has the DNA TGTGCCAGCAGTTTAGACAGAAACTATGGCTACACCTTC.

The chain links TRBV14 to TRBJ1-3; D gene ambiguous. V was cut by 2 bases and J by 0 bases, with 8 bases left in between. The germline V gene has CDR1 SGHDN and CDR2 FVKESK. CDR3 length equals 15 residues. CDR3 sequence: CASSQPGLSGNTIYF. CDR3 nucleotides: TGTGCCAGCAGCCAACCAGGTCTCTCTGGAAACACCATATATTTT.

Notes on this clone: Germline and junction disagree at one end, which may indicate a read error. The chain uses TRBV7-2 and TRBJ2-1; 12 bases agree with TRBD2. The germline gives CDR1 SGHTA, CDR2 FQGNSA. The CDR3 has 14 amino acids. In DNA, the CDR3 is TGTGCCAGCAGCTTCACGACTAGCGGGAGATTCTCGGTCTTC. Its translation is CASSFTTSGRFSVF.

The genes are TRBV15 and TRBJ2-5; 8 bases agree with TRBD1. This CDR3 has 17 residues. The germline V gene has CDR1 LNHNV and CDR2 YYDKDF (reference sequence). V lost 0 bases and J lost 4; bases outside the gene matches: 10. CDR3 in amino acids: CATSRDYSRGRRETQYF. The CDR3 bases are TGTGCCACCAGCAGAGATTATTCCAGGGGGCGGCGAGAGACCCAGTACTTC.

The CDR3 nucleotides are TGTGCCAGCAGCCAAGACGTGACTCCTGGTAGAGAGCAGTTCTTC. It codes for CASSQDVTPGREQFF. The V call is TRBV3-1 (or the pseudogene TRBV3-2), the J call TRBJ2-1, with unresolved D. With 0 bases removed from V and 10 bases from J, the gap between germline ends came to 16 bases. The CDR3 is 15 residues long. CDR1 and CDR2 from the germline V gene are LGHDT and YNNKEL (reference sequence).

The CDR3 DNA reads as TGTGCCAGCAGTGAATGGGACAGTGCCTACGAGCAGTACTTC. This translates into CASSEWDSAYEQYF. The rearrangement joins TRBV6-1 to TRBJ2-7; 7 bases are a match to TRBD1. J was trimmed by 2 bases and V by 2 bases; bases with no gene match: 3. This CDR3 comprises 14 residues. CDR1 and CDR2 from the germline V gene are MNHNS and SASEGT.

The V call is TRBV24-1, the J call TRBJ2-1; TRBD2 is a possible D gene (6 bases). Germline CDR1 reads KGHDR; CDR2 reads SFDVKD. The V and J ends lost 5 bases and 2 bases respectively, with 12 bases between them. This CDR3 is 15 amino acids long. The CDR3 nucleotides read TGTGCCACCAGTGTAAGCGGGCCTACCTACAATGAGCAGTTCTTC. Amino acids: CATSVSGPTYNEQFF.

This chain links TRBV6-5 with TRBJ2-7, with TRBD1 identical over 8 bases. The length of the CDR3 is 15 residues. Germline lookup yields CDR1 MNHEY and CDR2 SVGAGI. The trim removed 6 bases at V and 2 bases at J, leaving 9 bases unmatched. In DNA form, the CDR3 reads TGTGCCAGCAGATTCGCCGGGACAGGACCCTACGAGCAGTACTTC. Its translation: CASRFAGTGPYEQYF.

The chain carries TRBV28 and TRBJ2-2, with a weak D call TRBD1 (5 bases). Germline assignment: CDR1 MDHEN and CDR2 SYDVKM. V dropped 6 bases and J dropped 5 bases, with 16 bases sitting between them. This CDR3 is built from 15 residues. CDR3 residues: CASSLPLSGTGELFF. The DNA of the CDR3 is TGTGCCAGCAGCTTGCCTCTCTCAGGGACCGGGGAGCTGTTTTTT.

The V gene is TRBV7-3, the J gene TRBJ2-2; 11 bases line up with TRBD2. After removal of 5 bases from V and 9 bases from J, the junction contained 8 bases not matched to a gene. The CDR3 is made up of 15 amino acids. The germline gives CDR1 SGHTA, CDR2 FQGTGA. The CDR3, as DNA: TGTGCCAGCAGCCCGCAGACTAGCGGGGACAGGGAGCTGTTTTTT. Its translation: CASSPQTSGDRELFF.

This clone showed up just a few times. This sequence joins TRBV7-2 and TRBJ2-1; possible D gene TRBD1, 5 bases. V was trimmed by 0 bases and J by 7 bases, leaving 7 bases between them. Germline CDR1 is SGHTA and CDR2 is FQGNSA. CDR3 size: 13 residues. CDR3 region: CASSLANRNEQFF. The CDR3, as DNA: TGTGCCAGCAGCTTAGCTAACAGGAATGAGCAGTTCTTC.

Points on this clone: A read error may account for a junction end that differs from germline. The chain uses TRBV11-3 and TRBJ2-7; 9 nucleotides line up with TRBD1. The germline CDR1 and CDR2 sequences are SGHNT and YENEEA. The CDR3 runs to 15 residues. Here the CDR3 DNA reads TGTGCCAGCAGTGCAGGGGGACAGGGCTCCCACGAGCAGTACTTC. Translated, it gives CASSAGGQGSHEQYF.

The J gene is TRBJ1-2, the V gene TRBV4-2, with 7 bases lining up with TRBD1. Germline V gene sequence: CDR1 LGHNA, CDR2 YNFKEQ. CDR3 size: 16 residues. V dropped 4 bases and J dropped 10; count of bases not matched to a gene: 18. The CDR3 loop reads CASSLSTTGYPVVYTF. The CDR3 DNA follows: TGTGCCAGCAGCCTCTCTACGACAGGGTACCCTGTAGTCTACACCTTC.

This clone turned up a few times. The chain uses TRBV19 and TRBJ2-7; maybe TRBD2 (6 bases). Deletions cut 6 bases from V and 2 bases from J, with 20 bases between. Germline loops: CDR1 LNHDA, CDR2 SQIVND (reference sequence). The CDR3 is 16 residues long. Here the CDR3 DNA reads TGTGCCAGTAGCCCCGCCTTCCGCGGGGCAACCTACGAGCAGTACTTC. Translated, it gives CASSPAFRGATYEQYF.

CDR3 nucleotides: TGTGCCAGCTCACTACAGACAGATTTGGGCACTGAAGCTTTCTTT. This translates into CASSLQTDLGTEAFF. V usage is TRBV18 and J usage is TRBJ1-1; TRBD1 is a possible D gene (5 bases). The CDR3 has 15 residues. Germline V gene sequence: CDR1 KGHSH, CDR2 LQKENI. V lost 4 bases and J 4 bases, leaving 16 bases between the germline ends. Full variable domain (remainder filled in from reference TRBV18 and TRBJ1-1): NAGVMQNPRHLVRRRGQEARLRCSPMKGHSHVYWYRQLPEEGLKFMVYLQKENIIDESGMPKERFSAEFPKEGPSILRIQQVVRGDSAAYFCASSLQTDLGTEAFFGQGTRLTVV.

V gene TRBV19 combines with J gene TRBJ1-6, with TRBD1 matching over 9 bases. CDR3 length: 16 residues. Germline V CDR1 and CDR2: LNHDA, SQIVND (reference sequence). The ends lost 3 bases at V and 2 bases at J; junction bases unmatched: 2. In DNA form, the CDR3 reads TGTGCCAGTAGTATTCGGACAGGGGCCTATAATTCACCCCTCCACTTT. Protein sequence: CASSIRTGAYNSPLHF.

The chain couples TRBV4-3 to TRBJ1-1; D is ambiguous. The V end lost 8 bases, the J end lost 2 bases, and 18 bases lay between the germline ends. This CDR3 is built from 15 residues. Germline V gene sequence: CDR1 LGHNA, CDR2 YSLEER. The CDR3 sequence: CASSVGGKLNTEAFF. The DNA for the CDR3 is TGCGCCAGCTCGGTTGGAGGGAAGTTAAACACTGAAGCTTTCTTT.

The gene calls are TRBV7-2 and TRBJ2-1, with D possibly being TRBD2 (6 bases). The germline gives CDR1 SGHTA, CDR2 FQGNSA. Trimming took off 1 base at V and 7 bases at J, with 26 bases between the two ends. The CDR3 runs to 19 residues. CDR3 loop: CASSLDRGTIPMTGNEQFF. Written as DNA, the CDR3 is TGTGCCAGCAGCTTAGACCGCGGGACCATCCCAATGACCGGGAATGAGCAGTTCTTC.

This sequence joins TRBV11-2 and TRBJ2-5; D is possibly TRBD2 (6 bases). The CDR3 totals 15 residues. Germline V gives CDR1 SGHAT, CDR2 FQNNGV. V was cut by 0 bases and J by 4 bases, with 12 bases left in between. The CDR3 DNA follows: TGTGCCAGCAGCTTAGATCAGCGGGCTGGAGAGACCCAGTACTTC. It specifies CASSLDQRAGETQYF.

The chain combines TRBV7-2 with TRBJ2-5, with D possibly TRBD1 on 6 matching bases. The germline CDR1 and CDR2 sequences are SGHTA and FQGNSA. V shed 5 bases and J shed 4 bases, with 14 bases lying between them. The CDR3 has 14 amino acids. CDR3 sequence: CASSRQGPGETQYF. As DNA, the CDR3 is TGTGCCAGCAGCCGGCAGGGGCCGGGAGAGACCCAGTACTTC. Using reference TRBV7-2 and TRBJ2-5 for the parts outside the CDR3, the full variable domain is GAGVSQSPSNKVTEKGKDVELRCDPISGHTALYWYRQSLGQGLEFLIYFQGNSAPDKSGLPSDRFSAERTGGSVSTLTIQRTQQEDSAVYLCASSRQGPGETQYFGPGTRLLVL.

The chain couples TRBV24-1 to TRBJ2-1, with 11 bases matching TRBD1. Germline V gene data show CDR1 as KGHDR and CDR2 as SFDVKD. The CDR3 contains 15 residues. With 9 bases clipped from V and 1 base from J, the junction kept 4 bases outside the gene matches. Written as DNA, the CDR3 is TGTGCCACCGGGGGGGACAGGGGGTCCTACAATGAGCAGTTCTTC. Residues: CATGGDRGSYNEQFF.

The chain combines TRBV5-5 with TRBJ1-5; TRBD1 aligns across 11 bases. V gave up 3 bases and J gave up 3 bases; unmatched junction bases: 2. This CDR3 has 15 amino acids. Per the germline V gene, CDR1 is SGHKS and CDR2 is YYEKEE (reference sequence). The CDR3 here is CASSWTGGDNQPQHF. The CDR3 DNA sequence: TGTGCCAGCAGCTGGACAGGGGGCGACAATCAGCCCCAGCATTTT.